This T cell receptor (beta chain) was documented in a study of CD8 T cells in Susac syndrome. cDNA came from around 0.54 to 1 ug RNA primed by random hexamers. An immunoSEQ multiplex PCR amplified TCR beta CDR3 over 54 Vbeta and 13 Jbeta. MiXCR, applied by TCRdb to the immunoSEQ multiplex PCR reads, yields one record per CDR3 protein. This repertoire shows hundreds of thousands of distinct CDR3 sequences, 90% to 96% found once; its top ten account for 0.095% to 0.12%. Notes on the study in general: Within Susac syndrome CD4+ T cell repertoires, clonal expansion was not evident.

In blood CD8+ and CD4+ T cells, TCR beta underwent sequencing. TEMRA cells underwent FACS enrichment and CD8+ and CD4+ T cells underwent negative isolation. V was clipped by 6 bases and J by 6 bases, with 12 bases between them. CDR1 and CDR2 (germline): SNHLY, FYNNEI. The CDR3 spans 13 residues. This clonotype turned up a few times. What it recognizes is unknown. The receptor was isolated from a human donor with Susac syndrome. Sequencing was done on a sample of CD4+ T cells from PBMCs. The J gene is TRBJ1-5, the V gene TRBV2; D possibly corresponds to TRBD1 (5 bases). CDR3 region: CASSQGRGQPQHF. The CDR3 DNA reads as TGTGCCAGCAGCCAGGGACGGGGTCAGCCCCAGCATTTT.